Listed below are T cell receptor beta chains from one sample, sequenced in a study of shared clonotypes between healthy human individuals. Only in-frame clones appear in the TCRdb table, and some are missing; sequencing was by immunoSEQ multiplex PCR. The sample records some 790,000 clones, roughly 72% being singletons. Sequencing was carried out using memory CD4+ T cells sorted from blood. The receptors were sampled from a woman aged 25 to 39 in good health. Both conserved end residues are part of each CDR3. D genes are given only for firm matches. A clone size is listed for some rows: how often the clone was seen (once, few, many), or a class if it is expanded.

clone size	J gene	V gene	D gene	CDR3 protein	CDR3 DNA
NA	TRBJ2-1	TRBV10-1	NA	CASTPRPQGSYNEQFF	TGCGCCAGCACCCCTCGACCTCAGGGATCCTACAATGAGCAGTTCTTC
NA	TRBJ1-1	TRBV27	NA	CASSVRRGWKGANTEAFF	TGTGCCAGCAGCGTTCGGCGGGGGTGGAAGGGAGCGAACACTGAAGCTTTCTTT
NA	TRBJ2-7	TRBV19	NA	CASSPRSGTVNYEQYF	TGTGCCAGTAGTCCCCGATCAGGGACGGTAAACTACGAGCAGTACTTC
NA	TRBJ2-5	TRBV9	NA	CASSRAGTPETQYF	TGTGCCAGCAGTAGGGCGGGAACTCCCGAGACCCAGTACTTC
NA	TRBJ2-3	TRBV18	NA	CASSPSTDTQYF	TGTGCCAGCTCACCCTCCACAGATACGCAGTATTTT
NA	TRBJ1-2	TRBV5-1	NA	CASSLDQGLYGYTF	TGCGCCAGCAGCTTGGATCAGGGACTATATGGCTACACCTTC
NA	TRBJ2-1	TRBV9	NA	CASSRTGVYNEQFF	TGTGCCAGCAGTCGAACCGGAGTCTACAATGAGCAGTTCTTC
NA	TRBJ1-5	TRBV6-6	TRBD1	CASSKQGDDQPQHF	TGTGCCAGCAGCAAACAGGGGGATGATCAGCCCCAGCATTTT
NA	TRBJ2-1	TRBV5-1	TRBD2	CASSSSGGPGNEQFF	TGCGCCAGCAGCTCTAGCGGAGGGCCTGGCAATGAGCAGTTCTTC
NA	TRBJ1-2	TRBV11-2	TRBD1	CASSRGWQGDYYGYTF	TGTGCCAGCAGCCGAGGGTGGCAGGGGGATTACTATGGCTACACCTTC
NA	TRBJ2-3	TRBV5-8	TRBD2	CASSLGGSGDTDTQYF	TGTGCCAGCAGCCTCGGAGGTAGCGGGGATACAGATACGCAGTATTTT
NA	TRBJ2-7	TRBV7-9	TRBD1	CASSRTGVEDEQYF	TGTGCCAGCAGCAGAACAGGGGTCGAGGACGAGCAGTACTTC
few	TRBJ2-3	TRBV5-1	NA	CASSATSTDTQYF	TGCGCCAGCAGCGCTACTAGCACAGATACGCAGTATTTT
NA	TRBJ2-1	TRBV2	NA	CASRRESYNEQFF	TGTGCCAGCAGGCGAGAGAGCTACAATGAGCAGTTCTTC
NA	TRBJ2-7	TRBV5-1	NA	CASSILLRYF	TGCGCCAGCAGCATACTGCTGAGGTACTTC
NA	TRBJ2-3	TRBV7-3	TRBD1	CASSLTPTGTGGTDTQYF	TGTGCCAGCAGCCTCACGCCCACCGGGACAGGGGGCACAGATACGCAGTATTTT
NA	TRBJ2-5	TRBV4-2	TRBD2	CASSQDRGSGEETQYF	TGTGCCAGCAGCCAAGATCGAGGTAGCGGGGAAGAGACCCAGTACTTC
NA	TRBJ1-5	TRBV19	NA	CEYPAGGNQPQHF	TGTGAATACCCCGCGGGGGGCAATCAGCCCCAGCATTTT
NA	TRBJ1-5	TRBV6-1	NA	CASSERWGDNQPQHF	TGTGCCAGCAGTGAACGGTGGGGGGATAATCAGCCCCAGCATTTT
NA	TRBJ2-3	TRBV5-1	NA	CASSLAYFLGGSTDTQYF	TGCGCCAGCAGCTTGGCTTATTTTTTGGGGGGCTCCACAGATACGCAGTATTTT
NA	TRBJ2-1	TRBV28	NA	CASSESSYNEQFF	TGTGCCAGCAGCGAAAGCTCCTACAATGAGCAGTTCTTC
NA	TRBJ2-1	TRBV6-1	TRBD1	CASSEAGQNYNEQFF	TGTGCCAGCAGTGAAGCGGGACAGAACTACAATGAGCAGTTCTTC
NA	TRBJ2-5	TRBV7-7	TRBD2	CASTPWGGETQYF	TGTGCCAGCACCCCCTGGGGGGGGGAGACCCAGTACTTC
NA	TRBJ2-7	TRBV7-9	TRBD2	CASSLLAESYEQYF	TGTGCCAGCAGCTTACTAGCGGAGTCCTACGAGCAGTACTTC
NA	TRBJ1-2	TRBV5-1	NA	CASSLGTNYGYTF	TGCGCCAGCAGCTTGGGCACTAACTATGGCTACACCTTC
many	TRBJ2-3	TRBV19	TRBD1	CASKTGGADTQYF	TGTGCCAGTAAGACAGGGGGCGCAGATACGCAGTATTTT
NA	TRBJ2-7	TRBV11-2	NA	CASSPGPRAGNRSYEQYF	TGTGCCAGCAGTCCAGGCCCACGGGCAGGCAATAGATCGTACGAGCAGTACTTC
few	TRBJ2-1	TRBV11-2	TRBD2	CASSSPSGNLYGEQFF	TGTGCCAGCAGCTCCCCTAGCGGGAACCTCTACGGTGAGCAGTTCTTC
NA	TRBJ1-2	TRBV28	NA	CASSPHRGTPRAWGYTF	TGTGCCAGCAGTCCGCATCGCGGGACCCCCCGGGCATGGGGCTACACCTTC
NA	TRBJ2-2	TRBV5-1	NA	CASSLSYTNTGELFF	TGCGCCAGCAGCTTGTCCTACACTAACACCGGGGAGCTGTTTTTT
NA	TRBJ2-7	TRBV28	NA	CASSSVGVYEQYF	TGTGCCAGCAGTTCTGTCGGAGTCTACGAGCAGTACTTC
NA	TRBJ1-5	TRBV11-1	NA	CASIQAERARSNQPQHF	TGTGCCAGCATCCAAGCTGAGCGGGCGCGAAGCAATCAGCCCCAGCATTTT
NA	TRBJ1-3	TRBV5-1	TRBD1	CASSEGQGGNTIYF	TGCGCCAGCAGTGAGGGACAGGGGGGAAACACCATATATTTT
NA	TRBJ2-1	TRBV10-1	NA	CASSEFLAYEQFF	TGCGCCAGCAGTGAATTCCTAGCCTATGAGCAGTTCTTC
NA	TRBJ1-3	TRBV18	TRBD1	CASSPGTDAGNTIYF	TGTGCCAGCTCACCTGGGACAGATGCTGGAAACACCATATATTTT
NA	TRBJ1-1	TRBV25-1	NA	CATTSEGSRRAFF	TGTGCCACCACCTCCGAAGGGTCGAGACGAGCTTTCTTT
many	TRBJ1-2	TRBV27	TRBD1	CASKQGYGYTF	TGTGCCAGTAAACAGGGGTATGGCTACACCTTC
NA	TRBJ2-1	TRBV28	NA	CASSPGLGSYNEQFF	TGTGCCAGCAGCCCCGGGTTGGGGTCCTACAATGAGCAGTTCTTC
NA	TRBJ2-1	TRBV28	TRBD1	CASGTGKRSYNEQFF	TGTGCCAGCGGGACAGGGAAAAGGTCCTACAATGAGCAGTTCTTC
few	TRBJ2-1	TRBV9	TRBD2	CASSVGPPTSTYNEQFF	TGTGCCAGCAGCGTAGGCCCCCCGACTAGCACCTACAATGAGCAGTTCTTC
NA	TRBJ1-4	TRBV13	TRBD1	CASSRRDSLNEKLFF	TGTGCCAGCAGCCGCCGGGACAGCCTTAATGAAAAACTGTTTTTT